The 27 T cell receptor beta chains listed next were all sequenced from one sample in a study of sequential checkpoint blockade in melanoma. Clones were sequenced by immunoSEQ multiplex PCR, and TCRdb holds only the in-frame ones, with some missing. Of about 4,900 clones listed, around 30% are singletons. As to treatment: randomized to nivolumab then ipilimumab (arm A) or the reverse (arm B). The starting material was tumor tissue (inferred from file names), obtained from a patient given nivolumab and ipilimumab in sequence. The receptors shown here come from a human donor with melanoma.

The CDR3 DNA reads TGTGCCAGCAGCCCGAGTACGGGGCGGGGGGCCGTAGATACGCAGTATTTT. It yields the protein CASSPSTGRGAVDTQYF. The chain employs TRBV7-1 and TRBJ2-3, with 8 bases fitting TRBD2. TRBV7-1 is filed as an ORF, its function uncertain. Trimming at V came to 5 bases and at J to 5 bases, leaving 15 bases not matched to a gene. The CDR3 extends over 17 amino acids.

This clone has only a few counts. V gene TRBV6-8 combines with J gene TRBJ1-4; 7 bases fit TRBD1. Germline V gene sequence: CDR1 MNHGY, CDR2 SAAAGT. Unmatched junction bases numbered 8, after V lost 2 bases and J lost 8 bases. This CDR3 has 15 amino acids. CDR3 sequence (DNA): TGTGCCAGCAGTTACCTTGGACAGGCTGGGGAAAAACTGTTTTTT. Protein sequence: CASSYLGQAGEKLFF.

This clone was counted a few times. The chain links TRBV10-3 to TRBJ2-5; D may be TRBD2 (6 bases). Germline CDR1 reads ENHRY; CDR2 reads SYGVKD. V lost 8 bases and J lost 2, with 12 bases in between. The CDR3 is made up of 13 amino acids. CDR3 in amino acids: CAIRDSPQETQYF. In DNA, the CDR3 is TGTGCCATCCGGGACTCACCACAAGAGACCCAGTACTTC.

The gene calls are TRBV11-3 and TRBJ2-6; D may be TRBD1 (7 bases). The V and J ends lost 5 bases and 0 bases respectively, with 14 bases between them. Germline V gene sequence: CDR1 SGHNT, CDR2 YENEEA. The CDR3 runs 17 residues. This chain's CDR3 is CASSPARGDSGANVLTF. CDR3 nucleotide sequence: TGTGCCAGCAGCCCCGCCAGGGGGGACTCTGGGGCCAACGTCCTGACTTTC.

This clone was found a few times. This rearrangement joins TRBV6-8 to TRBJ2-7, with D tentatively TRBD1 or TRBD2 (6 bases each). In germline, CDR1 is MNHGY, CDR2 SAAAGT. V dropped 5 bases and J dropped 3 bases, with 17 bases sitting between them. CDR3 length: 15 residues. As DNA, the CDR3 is TGTGCCAGCAGTCCACTAGACGGGGGCTTCTACGAGCAGTACTTC. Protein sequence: CASSPLDGGFYEQYF.

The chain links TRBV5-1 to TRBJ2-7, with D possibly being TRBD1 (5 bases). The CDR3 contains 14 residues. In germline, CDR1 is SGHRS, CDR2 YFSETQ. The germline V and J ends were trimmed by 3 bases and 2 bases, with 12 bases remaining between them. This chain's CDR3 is CASSSQGGAYEQYF. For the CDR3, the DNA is TGCGCCAGCAGCTCTCAGGGTGGGGCCTACGAGCAGTACTTC.

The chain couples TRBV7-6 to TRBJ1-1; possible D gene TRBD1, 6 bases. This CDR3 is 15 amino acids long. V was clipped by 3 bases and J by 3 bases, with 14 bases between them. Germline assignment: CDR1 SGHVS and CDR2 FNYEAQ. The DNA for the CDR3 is TGTGCCAGCAGCTTGGGGGCCTGGGTGGACACTGAAGCTTTCTTT. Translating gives CASSLGAWVDTEAFF.

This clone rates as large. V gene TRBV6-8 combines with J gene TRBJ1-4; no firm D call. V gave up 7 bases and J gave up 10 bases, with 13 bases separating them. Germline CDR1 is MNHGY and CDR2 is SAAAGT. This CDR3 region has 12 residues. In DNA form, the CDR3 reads TGTGCCAGCAAAGACCTGGCCGGAAAACTGTTTTTT. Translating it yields CASKDLAGKLFF.

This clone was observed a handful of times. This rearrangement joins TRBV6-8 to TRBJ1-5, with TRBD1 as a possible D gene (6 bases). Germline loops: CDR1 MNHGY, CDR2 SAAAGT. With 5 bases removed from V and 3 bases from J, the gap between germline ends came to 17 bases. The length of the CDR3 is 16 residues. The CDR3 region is CASSQQGRDINQPQHF. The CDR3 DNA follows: TGTGCCAGCAGTCAACAGGGCAGGGACATCAATCAGCCCCAGCATTTT.

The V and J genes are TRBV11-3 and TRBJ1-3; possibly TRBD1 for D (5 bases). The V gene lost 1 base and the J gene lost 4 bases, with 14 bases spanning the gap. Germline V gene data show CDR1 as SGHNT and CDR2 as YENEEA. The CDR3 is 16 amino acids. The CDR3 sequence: CASSLGRVREGNTIYF. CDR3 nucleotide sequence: TGTGCCAGCAGCTTAGGCCGTGTCAGGGAGGGAAACACCATATATTTT.

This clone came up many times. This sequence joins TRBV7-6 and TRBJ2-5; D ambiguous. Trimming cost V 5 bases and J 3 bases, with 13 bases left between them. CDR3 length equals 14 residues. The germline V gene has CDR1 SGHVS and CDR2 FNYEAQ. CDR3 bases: TGTGCCAGCAGCCCTCGTATAGTGGAAGAGACCCAGTACTTC. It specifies CASSPRIVEETQYF.

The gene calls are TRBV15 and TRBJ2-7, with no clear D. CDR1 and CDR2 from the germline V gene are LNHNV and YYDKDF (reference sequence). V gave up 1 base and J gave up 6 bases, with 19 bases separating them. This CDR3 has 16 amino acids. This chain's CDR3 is CATSRGGMGQSREQYF. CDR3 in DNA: TGTGCCACCAGCAGAGGTGGCATGGGCCAATCTCGCGAGCAGTACTTC. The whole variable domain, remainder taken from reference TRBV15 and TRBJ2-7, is DAMVIQNPRYQVTQFGKPVTLSCSQTLNHNVMYWYQQKSSQAPKLLFHYYDKDFNNEADTPDNFQSRRPNTSFCFLDIRSPGLGDTAMYLCATSRGGMGQSREQYFGPGTRLTVT.

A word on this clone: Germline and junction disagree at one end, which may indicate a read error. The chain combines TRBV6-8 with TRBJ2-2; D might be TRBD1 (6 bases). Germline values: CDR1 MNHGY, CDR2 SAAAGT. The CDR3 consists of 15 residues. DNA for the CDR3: TGTGCCATCAGTGGGGGACAAGTGGACACCGGGGAGCTGTTTTTT. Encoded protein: CAISGGQVDTGELFF.

The CDR3 protein is CASSRQMISNTEAFF. DNA for the CDR3: TGTGCCAGCAGCCGACAAATGATTTCGAACACTGAAGCTTTCTTT. The chain uses TRBV6-8 and TRBJ1-1; no firm D call. Germline V lookup: CDR1 MNHGY, CDR2 SAAAGT. This CDR3 comprises 15 residues. V shed 6 bases and J shed 1 base, with 15 bases lying between them.

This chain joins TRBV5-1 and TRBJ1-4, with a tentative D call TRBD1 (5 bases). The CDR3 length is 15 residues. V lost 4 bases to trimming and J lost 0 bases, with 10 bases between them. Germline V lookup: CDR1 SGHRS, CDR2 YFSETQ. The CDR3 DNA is TGCGCCAGCAGCCCCAGGGTTGCAACTAATGAAAAACTGTTTTTT. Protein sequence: CASSPRVATNEKLFF.

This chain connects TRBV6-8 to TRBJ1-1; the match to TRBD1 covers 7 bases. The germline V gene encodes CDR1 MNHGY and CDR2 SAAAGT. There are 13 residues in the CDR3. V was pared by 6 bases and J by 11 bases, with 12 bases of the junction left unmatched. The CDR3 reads CASRSNRGWEAFF. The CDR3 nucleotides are TGTGCCAGCAGGAGCAACAGGGGATGGGAGGCTTTCTTT.

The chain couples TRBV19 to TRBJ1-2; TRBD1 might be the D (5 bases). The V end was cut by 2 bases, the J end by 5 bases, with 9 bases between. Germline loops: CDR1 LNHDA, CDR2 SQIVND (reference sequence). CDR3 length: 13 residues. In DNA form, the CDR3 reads TGTGCCAGTAGTATAAGTGGGGGATATGGCTACACCTTC. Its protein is CASSISGGYGYTF.

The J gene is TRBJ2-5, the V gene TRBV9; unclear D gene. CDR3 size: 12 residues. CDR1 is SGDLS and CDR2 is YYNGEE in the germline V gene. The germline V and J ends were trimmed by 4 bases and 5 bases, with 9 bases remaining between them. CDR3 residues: CASSFGQETQYF. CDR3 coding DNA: TGTGCCAGCAGCTTTGGGCAGGAGACCCAGTACTTC. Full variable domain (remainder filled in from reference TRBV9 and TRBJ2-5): DSGVTQTPKHLITATGQRVTLRCSPRSGDLSVYWYQQSLDQGLQFLIQYYNGEERAKGNILERFSAQQFPDLHSELNLSSLELGDSALYFCASSFGQETQYFGPGTRLLVL.

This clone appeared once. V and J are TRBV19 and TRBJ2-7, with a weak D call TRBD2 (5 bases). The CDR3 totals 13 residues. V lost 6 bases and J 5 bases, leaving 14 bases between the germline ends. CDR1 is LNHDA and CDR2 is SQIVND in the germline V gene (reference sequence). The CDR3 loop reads CASSLRAADEQYF. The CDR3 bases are TGTGCCAGTAGCCTGAGGGCAGCTGACGAGCAGTACTTC. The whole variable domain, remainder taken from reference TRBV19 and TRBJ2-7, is DGGITQSPKYLFRKEGQNVTLSCEQNLNHDAMYWYRQDPGQGLRLIYYSQIVNDFQKGDIAEGYSVSREKKESFPLTVTSAQKNPTAFYLCASSLRAADEQYFGPGTRLTVT.

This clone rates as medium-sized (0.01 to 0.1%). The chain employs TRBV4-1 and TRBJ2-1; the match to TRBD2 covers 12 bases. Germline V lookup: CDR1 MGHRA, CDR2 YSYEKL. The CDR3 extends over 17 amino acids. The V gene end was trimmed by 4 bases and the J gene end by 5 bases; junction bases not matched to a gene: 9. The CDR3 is CASSRVPTSGGDNEQFF. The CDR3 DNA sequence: TGCGCCAGCAGCCGAGTCCCGACTAGCGGGGGAGACAATGAGCAGTTCTTC.

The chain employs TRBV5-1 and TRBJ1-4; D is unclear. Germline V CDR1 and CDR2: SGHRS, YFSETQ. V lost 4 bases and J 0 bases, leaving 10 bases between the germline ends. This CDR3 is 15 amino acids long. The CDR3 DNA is TGCGCCAGCAGCCCAGTTTCCGCAACTAATGAAAAACTGTTTTTT. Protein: CASSPVSATNEKLFF.

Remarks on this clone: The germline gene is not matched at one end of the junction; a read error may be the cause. The CDR3 loop is CATSRDGQGTGFDF. CDR3 nucleotides: TGTGCCACCAGCAGAGATGGGCAGGGGACAGGTTTCGACTTC. The chain uses TRBV15 and TRBJ2-5; 8 nucleotides line up with TRBD1. This CDR3 is built from 14 residues. Germline V gives CDR1 LNHNV, CDR2 YYDKDF (reference sequence).

The CDR3 coding sequence is TGTGCCAGCAGCTTACCCGGGACCCTTAGGACTGAAGCTTTCTTT. Residues: CASSLPGTLRTEAFF. The V and J genes are TRBV11-3 and TRBJ1-1; D possibly corresponds to TRBD1 (5 bases). The CDR3 consists of 15 residues. Germline V CDR1 and CDR2: SGHNT, YENEEA. V lost 2 bases to trimming and J lost 5 bases, with 15 bases between them.

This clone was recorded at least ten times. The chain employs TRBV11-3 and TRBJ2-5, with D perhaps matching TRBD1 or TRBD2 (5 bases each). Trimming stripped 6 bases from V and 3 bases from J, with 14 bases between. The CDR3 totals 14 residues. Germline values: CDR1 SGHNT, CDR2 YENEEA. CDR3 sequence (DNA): TGTGCCAGCAGTCCCGGGACCCACAAAGAGACCCAGTACTTC. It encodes CASSPGTHKETQYF.

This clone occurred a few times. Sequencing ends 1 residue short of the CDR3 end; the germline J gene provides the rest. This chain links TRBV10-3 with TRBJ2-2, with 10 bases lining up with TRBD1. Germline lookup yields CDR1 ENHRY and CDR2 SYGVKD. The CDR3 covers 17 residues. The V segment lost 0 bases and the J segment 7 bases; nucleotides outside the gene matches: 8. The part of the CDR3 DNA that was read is TGTGCCATCAGTGAGTCGAGTCCGGGACAGGGGATCGGGGAGCTGTTT. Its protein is CAISESSPGQGIGELF. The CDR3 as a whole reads CAISESSPGQGIGELFF.

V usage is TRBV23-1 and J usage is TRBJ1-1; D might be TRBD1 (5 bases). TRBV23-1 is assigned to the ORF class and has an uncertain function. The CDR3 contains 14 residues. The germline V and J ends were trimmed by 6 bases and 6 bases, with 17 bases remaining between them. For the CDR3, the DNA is TGCGCCAGCAGCCAAGGACATCAGGACCCTGAAGCTTTCTTT. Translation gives CASSQGHQDPEAFF.

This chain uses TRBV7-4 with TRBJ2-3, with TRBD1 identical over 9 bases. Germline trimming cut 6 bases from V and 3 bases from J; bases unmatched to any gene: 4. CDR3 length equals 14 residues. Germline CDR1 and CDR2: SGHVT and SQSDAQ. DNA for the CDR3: TGTGCCAGCAGAGCCGGGACAGGGACAGATACGCAGTATTTT. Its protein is CASRAGTGTDTQYF.